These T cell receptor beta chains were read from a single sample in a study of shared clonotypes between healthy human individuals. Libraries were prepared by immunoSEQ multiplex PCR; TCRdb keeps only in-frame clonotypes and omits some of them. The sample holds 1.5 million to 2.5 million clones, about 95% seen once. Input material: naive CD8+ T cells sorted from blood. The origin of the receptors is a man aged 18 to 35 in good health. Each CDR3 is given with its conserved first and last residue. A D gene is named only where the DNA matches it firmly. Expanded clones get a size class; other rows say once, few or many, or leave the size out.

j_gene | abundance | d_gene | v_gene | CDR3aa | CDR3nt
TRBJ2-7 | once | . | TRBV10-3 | CAISESEWVSYEQYF | TGTGCCATCAGTGAGTCAGAGTGGGTCTCCTACGAGCAGTACTTC
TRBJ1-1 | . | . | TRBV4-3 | CASSQDRGMGTEAFF | TGCGCCAGCAGCCAAGATCGGGGGATGGGCACTGAAGCTTTCTTT
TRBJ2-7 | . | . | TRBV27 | CASSSQRGVGQPYEQYF | TGTGCCAGCAGTTCCCAACGGGGTGTTGGACAGCCCTACGAGCAGTACTTC
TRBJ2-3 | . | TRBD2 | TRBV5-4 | CASSPGLAGGQLDTQYF | TGTGCCAGCAGCCCCGGACTAGCGGGGGGGCAACTAGATACGCAGTATTTT
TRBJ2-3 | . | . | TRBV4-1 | CASSQDRPDTQYF | TGCGCCAGCAGCCAAGATCGACCAGATACGCAGTATTTT
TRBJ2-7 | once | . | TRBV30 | CAWSPGPSDHEQYF | TGTGCCTGGAGTCCGGGCCCCTCCGACCACGAGCAGTACTTC
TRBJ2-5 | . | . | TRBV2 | CASQQETQYF | TGTGCCAGCCAGCAAGAGACCCAGTACTTC
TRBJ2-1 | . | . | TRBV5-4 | CASSPLEVDEQFF | TGTGCCAGCAGCCCTCTAGAGGTTGATGAGCAGTTCTTC
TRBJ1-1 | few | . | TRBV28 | CASTRFLNTEAFF | TGTGCCAGCACCCGATTCCTGAACACTGAAGCTTTCTTT
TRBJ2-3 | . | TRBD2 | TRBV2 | CASSTSGSGDTQYF | TGTGCCAGCAGTACTAGCGGGAGCGGGGATACGCAGTATTTT
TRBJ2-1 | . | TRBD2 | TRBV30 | CAWSGGGRSSYNEQFF | TGTGCCTGGAGTGGCGGGGGGCGTAGCTCCTACAATGAGCAGTTCTTC
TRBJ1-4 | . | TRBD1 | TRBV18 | CASSLTGINEKLFF | TGTGCCAGCTCACTGACAGGGATTAATGAAAAACTGTTTTTT
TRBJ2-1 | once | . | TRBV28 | CASSIDIQEDEQFF | TGTGCCAGCAGTATAGACATTCAAGAGGATGAGCAGTTCTTC
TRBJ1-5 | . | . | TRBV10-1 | CASSERGAFVAFYSNQPQHF | TGCGCCAGCAGTGAAAGAGGGGCGTTTGTGGCGTTTTATAGCAATCAGCCCCAGCATTTT
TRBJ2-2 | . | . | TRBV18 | CASSPLEMANTGELFF | TGTGCCAGCTCACCACTGGAGATGGCGAACACCGGGGAGCTGTTTTTT
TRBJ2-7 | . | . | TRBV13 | CASSLGDSSYEQYF | TGTGCCAGCAGCTTAGGAGACAGCTCCTACGAGCAGTACTTC
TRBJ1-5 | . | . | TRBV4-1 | CASSQESSSNQPQHF | TGCGCCAGCAGCCAAGAAAGCAGTAGCAATCAGCCCCAGCATTTT
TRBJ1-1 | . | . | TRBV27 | CASSPRRTGWGTEAFF | TGTGCCAGCAGCCCCCGACGAACAGGGTGGGGCACTGAAGCTTTCTTT
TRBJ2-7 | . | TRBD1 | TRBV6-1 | CASGGQVQYF | TGTGCCAGCGGAGGACAGGTGCAGTACTTC
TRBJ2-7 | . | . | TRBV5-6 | CASSLGSSYEQYF | TGTGCCAGCAGCTTGGGCAGCAGCTACGAGCAGTACTTC
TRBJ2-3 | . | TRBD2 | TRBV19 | CASGYGLAGDADTQYF | TGTGCCAGTGGGTACGGACTAGCGGGAGATGCAGATACGCAGTATTTT
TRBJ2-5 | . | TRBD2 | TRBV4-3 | CASSQVMGGRNETQYF | TGCGCCAGCAGCCAAGTCATGGGCGGGAGGAACGAGACCCAGTACTTC
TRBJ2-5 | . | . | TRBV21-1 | CASSNHRRRPVEQETQYF | TGTGCCAGCAGCAATCACCGACGGCGCCCTGTGGAGCAAGAGACCCAGTACTTC
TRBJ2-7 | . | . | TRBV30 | CAWSDDTGEQYF | TGTGCCTGGAGTGACGACACGGGCGAGCAGTACTTC
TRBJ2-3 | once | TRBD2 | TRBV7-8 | CASSLGLLGTSVTWDTQYF | TGTGCCAGCAGCTTAGGGTTATTAGGAACTAGCGTCACGTGGGATACGCAGTATTTT
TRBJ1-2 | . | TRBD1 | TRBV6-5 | CARDRGETAGDGYTF | TGTGCCAGGGACAGGGGCGAGACGGCTGGTGATGGCTACACCTTC
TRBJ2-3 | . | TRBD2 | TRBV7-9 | CASSSPLAGTDTQYF | TGTGCCAGCAGCTCACCTCTAGCGGGCACAGATACGCAGTATTTT
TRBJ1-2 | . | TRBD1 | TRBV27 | CASSHGQGSPYGYTF | TGTGCCAGCAGTCATGGACAGGGATCCCCCTATGGCTACACCTTC
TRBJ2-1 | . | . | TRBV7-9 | CASSLTESIIRFSYNEQFF | TGTGCCAGCAGCTTGACAGAATCCATTATTCGATTCTCCTACAATGAGCAGTTCTTC
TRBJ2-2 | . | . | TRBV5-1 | CASSQHTGELFF | TGCGCCAGCAGCCAACACACCGGGGAGCTGTTTTTT
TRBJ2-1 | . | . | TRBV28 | CASSLDRATYNEQFF | TGTGCCAGCAGTTTAGACAGAGCTACCTACAATGAGCAGTTCTTC
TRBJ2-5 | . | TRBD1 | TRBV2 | CASSEPTGEVETQYF | TGTGCCAGCAGTGAACCGACAGGGGAGGTGGAGACCCAGTACTTC
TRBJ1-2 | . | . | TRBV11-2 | CASSPSADPTAGYTF | TGTGCCAGCAGCCCCTCCGCGGACCCTACCGCTGGCTACACCTTC
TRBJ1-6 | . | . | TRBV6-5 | CASSATGDSPLHF | TGTGCCAGCAGTGCGACCGGGGACTCACCCCTCCACTTT
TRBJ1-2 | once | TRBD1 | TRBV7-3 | CASSLRQGGGYTF | TGTGCCAGCAGCTTAAGACAGGGGGGTGGCTACACCTTC
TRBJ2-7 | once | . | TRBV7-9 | CASSLSIRDYEQYF | TGTGCCAGCAGCTTAAGCATCAGAGACTACGAGCAGTACTTC
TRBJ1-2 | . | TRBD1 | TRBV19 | CASSIRDRAASNYGYTF | TGTGCCAGTAGTATACGGGACAGGGCCGCTTCTAACTATGGCTACACCTTC